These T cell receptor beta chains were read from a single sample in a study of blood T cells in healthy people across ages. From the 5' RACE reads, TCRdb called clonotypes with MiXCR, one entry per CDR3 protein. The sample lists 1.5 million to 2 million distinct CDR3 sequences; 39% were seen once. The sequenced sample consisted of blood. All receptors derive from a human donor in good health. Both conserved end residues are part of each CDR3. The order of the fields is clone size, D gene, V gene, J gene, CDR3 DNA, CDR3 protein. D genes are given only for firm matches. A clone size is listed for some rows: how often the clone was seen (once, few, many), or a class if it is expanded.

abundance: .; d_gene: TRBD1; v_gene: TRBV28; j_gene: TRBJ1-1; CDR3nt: TGTGCCAGCAGTCCCCTAAGGACAGGGGGAGGGACTGAAGCTTTCTTT; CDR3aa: CASSPLRTGGGTEAFF
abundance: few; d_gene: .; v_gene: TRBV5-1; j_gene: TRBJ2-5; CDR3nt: TGCGCCAGCAGCTTGAATACCGGGAGAGAGACCCAGTACTTC; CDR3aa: CASSLNTGRETQYF
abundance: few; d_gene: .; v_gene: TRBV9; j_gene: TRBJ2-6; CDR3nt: TGTGCCAGCAGCGTAGCTACTGGAGAATTAAGCTCTGGGGCCAACGTCCTGACTTTC; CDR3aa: CASSVATGELSSGANVLTF
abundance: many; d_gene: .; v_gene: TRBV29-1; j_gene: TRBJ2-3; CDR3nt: TGCAGCGTTGATGAGGGTAGCACAGATACGCAGTATTTT; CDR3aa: CSVDEGSTDTQYF
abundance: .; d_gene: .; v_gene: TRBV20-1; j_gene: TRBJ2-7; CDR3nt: TGCAGTGCTCCTCCAGGATACAATGAGCAGTACTTC; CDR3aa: CSAPPGYNEQYF
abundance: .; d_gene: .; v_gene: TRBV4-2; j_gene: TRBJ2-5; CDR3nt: TGTGCCAGCAGCCAAGGGGAGGTGGAGACCCAGTACTTC; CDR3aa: CASSQGEVETQYF
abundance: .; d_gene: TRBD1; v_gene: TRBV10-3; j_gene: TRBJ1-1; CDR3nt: TGTGCCATCAGTGGGACAGGGGGCACTGAAGCTTTCTTT; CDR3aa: CAISGTGGTEAFF
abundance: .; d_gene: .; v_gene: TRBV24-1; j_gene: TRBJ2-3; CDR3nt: TGTGCCACCAGTGGACAGGCTAGCACAGATACGCAGTATTTT; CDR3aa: CATSGQASTDTQYF
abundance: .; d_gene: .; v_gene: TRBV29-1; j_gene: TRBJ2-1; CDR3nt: TGCAGCCAAATTACAGGGCACAATGAGCAGTTCTTC; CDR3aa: CSQITGHNEQFF
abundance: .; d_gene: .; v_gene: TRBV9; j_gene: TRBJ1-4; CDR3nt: TGTGCCAGCAGCGTGGGGGGGGGTAATGAAAAACTGTTTTTT; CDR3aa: CASSVGGGNEKLFF
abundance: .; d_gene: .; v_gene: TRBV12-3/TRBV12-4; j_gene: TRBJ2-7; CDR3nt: TGTGCCAGCAGTCCGACTAGCAGGGGGGACTACGAGCAGTACTTC; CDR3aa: CASSPTSRGDYEQYF
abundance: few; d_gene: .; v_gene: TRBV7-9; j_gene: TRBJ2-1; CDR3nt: TGTGCCAGCAGTGCCGGGGTGGGGGCGCGGTACAATGAGCAGTTCTTC; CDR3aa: CASSAGVGARYNEQFF
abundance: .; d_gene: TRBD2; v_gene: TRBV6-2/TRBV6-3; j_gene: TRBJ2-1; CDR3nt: TGTGCCAGCAGTTACGAAGGGCTAGCGGGGAGGGGGCAGTTCTTC; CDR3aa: CASSYEGLAGRGQFF
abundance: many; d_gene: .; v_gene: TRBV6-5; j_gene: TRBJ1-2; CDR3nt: TGTGCCAGCAGTTCCCAGGGGAATGGCTACACCTTC; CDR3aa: CASSSQGNGYTF
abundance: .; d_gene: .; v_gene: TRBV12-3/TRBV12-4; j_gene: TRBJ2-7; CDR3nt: TGTGCCAGCAGATGGGACACCCGCGATAATCGGCAGTACTTC; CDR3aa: CASRWDTRDNRQYF
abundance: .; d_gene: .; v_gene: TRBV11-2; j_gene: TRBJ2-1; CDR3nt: TGTGTCAGCAGCCCACTGGGTCTCAAACAGGGTTCCTACAATGAGCAGTTCTTC; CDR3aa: CVSSPLGLKQGSYNEQFF
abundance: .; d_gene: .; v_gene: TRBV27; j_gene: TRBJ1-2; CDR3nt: TGTGCCAGCGGTCCCGATGGGGTTAGCTCGTACTATGGCTACACCTTC; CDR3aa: CASGPDGVSSYYGYTF
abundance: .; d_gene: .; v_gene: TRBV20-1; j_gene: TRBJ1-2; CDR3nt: TGCAGTGCTAGAGATCAGAAAGACTCTAACTATGGCTACACCTTC; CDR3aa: CSARDQKDSNYGYTF
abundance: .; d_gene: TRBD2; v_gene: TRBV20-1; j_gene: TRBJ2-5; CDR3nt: TGCAGTGCTAGAGATCTGACGACAGAGGAACTAGCGGCAGAAGAGACCCAGTACTTC; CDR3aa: CSARDLTTEELAAEETQYF